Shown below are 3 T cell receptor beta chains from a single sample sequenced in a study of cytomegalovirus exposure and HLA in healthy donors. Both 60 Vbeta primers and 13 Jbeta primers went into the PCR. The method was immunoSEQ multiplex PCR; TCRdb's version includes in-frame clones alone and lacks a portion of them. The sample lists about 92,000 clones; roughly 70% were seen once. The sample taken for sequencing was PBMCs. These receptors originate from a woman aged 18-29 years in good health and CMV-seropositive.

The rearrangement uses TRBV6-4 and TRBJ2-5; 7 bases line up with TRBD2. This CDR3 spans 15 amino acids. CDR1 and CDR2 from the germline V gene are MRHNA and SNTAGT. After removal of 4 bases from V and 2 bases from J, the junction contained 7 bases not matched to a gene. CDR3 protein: CASSVSASGQETQYF. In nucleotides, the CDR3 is TGTGCCAGCAGTGTTTCCGCTAGCGGACAAGAGACCCAGTACTTC.

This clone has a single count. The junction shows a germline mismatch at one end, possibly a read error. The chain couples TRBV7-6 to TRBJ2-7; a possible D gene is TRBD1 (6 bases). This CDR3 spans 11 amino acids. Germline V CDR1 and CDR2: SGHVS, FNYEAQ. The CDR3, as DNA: TGTGCCAGCAGCTTGGGCAGGGGCCTGAACTTC. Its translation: CASSLGRGLNF.

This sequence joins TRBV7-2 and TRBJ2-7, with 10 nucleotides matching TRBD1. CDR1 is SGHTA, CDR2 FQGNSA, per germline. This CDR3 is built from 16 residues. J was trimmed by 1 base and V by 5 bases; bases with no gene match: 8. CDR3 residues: CASSRAGTGVSYEQYF. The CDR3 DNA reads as TGTGCCAGCAGCCGAGCCGGGACAGGGGTGTCCTACGAGCAGTACTTC.